One sample yielded the 18 T cell receptor beta chains listed below, sequenced in a study of T cell repertoires in cytomegalovirus infection. TCRdb recomputed calls from the reads with MiXCR, one row per CDR3 protein. The sample shows nearly 700,000 distinct CDR3 sequences, roughly 30% of them seen only once. The antigens these receptors bind are not known. The input for sequencing was cultured PBMCs, taken from culture after CMV antigen stimulation. The origin of the receptors is a human donor in good health (CMV status not recorded). Some clones in this sample may be carry-over from other donors' samples.

This clonotype turned up a few times. This chain links TRBV7-8 with TRBJ2-7, with 13 bases lining up with TRBD2. Germline loops: CDR1 SGHVS, CDR2 FQNEAQ. Trimming removed 0 bases from V and 4 bases from J; junction bases left unmatched: 6. The CDR3 runs 17 residues. CDR3 sequence: CASSLARRTSGRYEQYF. CDR3 nucleotides: TGTGCCAGCAGCTTAGCGAGACGGACTAGCGGGAGATACGAGCAGTACTTC.

The rearrangement links TRBV10-1 to TRBJ2-5, with TRBD1 matching over 11 bases. The ends lost 5 bases at V and 10 bases at J; junction bases unmatched: 9. CDR1 is WNHNN, CDR2 SYGVQD, per germline (reference sequence). The CDR3 extends over 14 amino acids. This CDR3 is CASSTGQGVRDQYF. For the CDR3, the DNA is TGCGCCAGCAGTACGGGACAGGGGGTTAGAGACCAGTACTTC.

In this sample, this clonotype turned up a few times. The chain couples TRBV12-3 or TRBV12-4 to TRBJ2-5, with D perhaps being TRBD1 or TRBD2 (5 bases each). This CDR3 region has 14 residues. Trimming took 2 bases from V and 5 from J, leaving 12 bases between them. CDR3 nucleotides: TGTGCCAGCAGTTTATCCGCCGAGGGGGAGACCCAGTACTTC. Translating it yields CASSLSAEGETQYF.

This clonotype was counted a few times. The chain employs TRBV18 and TRBJ2-7; 10 positions match TRBD1. CDR1 is KGHSH and CDR2 is LQKENI in the germline V gene. This CDR3 region has 16 residues. V dropped 6 bases and J dropped 0; count of bases not matched to a gene: 8. CDR3 sequence reads: CASSGQGSPTSYEQYF. CDR3 DNA: TGTGCCAGCTCGGGACAGGGGTCCCCAACCTCCTACGAGCAGTACTTC.

The table lists this clonotype with many counts. The rearrangement links TRBV6-2 or TRBV6-3 to TRBJ1-2; TRBD1 agrees at 8 bases. With 2 bases clipped from V and 8 bases from J, the junction kept 13 bases outside the gene matches. The CDR3 length is 16 residues. CDR1 and CDR2 from the germline V gene are MNHEY and SVGEGT. CDR3 nucleotide sequence: TGTGCCAGCAGTTACGGTGGGACAGGTGTGTCTGACGGCTACACCTTC. Translation: CASSYGGTGVSDGYTF.

The chain links TRBV6-6 to TRBJ2-4, with 9 bases identical to TRBD2. Germline assignment: CDR1 MNHNY and CDR2 SVGAGI (reference sequence). Trimming at V came to 2 bases and at J to 2 bases, leaving 4 bases not matched to a gene. The CDR3 is made up of 16 amino acids. As DNA, the CDR3 is TGTGCCAGCAGTTACGAGCGGGAGGTGCCCAAAAACATTCAGTACTTC. It translates to CASSYEREVPKNIQYF.

This clonotype was picked up a small number of times. The chain carries TRBV11-2 and TRBJ2-5, with D tentatively TRBD2 (7 bases). Germline assignment: CDR1 SGHAT and CDR2 FQNNGV. This CDR3 has 16 amino acids. V was clipped by 5 bases and J by 0 bases, with 16 bases between them. Written as DNA, the CDR3 is TGTGCCAGCAGCGTCGGCGGGGGCCCGTACCAAGAGACCCAGTACTTC. Translation: CASSVGGGPYQETQYF.

About this clonotype: Its ends do not fully match the called genes, so a read error is possible. V and J are TRBV19 and TRBJ1-4; maybe TRBD1 (5 bases). CDR3 length: 16 amino acids. Germline V gives CDR1 LNHDA, CDR2 SQIVND (reference sequence). This CDR3 reads CASGSRLGGSKEKLFF. The CDR3, as DNA: TGTGCCAGTGGGTCACGACTTGGGGGTTCTAAAGAAAAACTGTTTTTT.

The genes are TRBV28 and TRBJ1-6; D perhaps matches TRBD1 (5 bases). This CDR3 is built from 14 residues. V dropped 5 bases and J dropped 5 bases, with 10 bases sitting between them. Germline CDR1 is MDHEN and CDR2 is SYDVKM. CDR3 region: CASSAGTHNSPLHF. The DNA of the CDR3 is TGTGCCAGCAGTGCCGGGACCCATAATTCACCCCTCCACTTT.

This clonotype showed up many times. The chain joins TRBV7-6 to TRBJ2-3; D may be TRBD2 (5 bases). Germline V gene sequence: CDR1 SGHVS, CDR2 FNYEAQ. The CDR3 has 17 amino acids. Between the trimmed V and J ends, which lost 5 bases and 3 bases, there was a span of 21 bases. CDR3 bases: TGTGCCAGCAGCCCCCTCGGGCCCTCCTCGGGAACAGATACGCAGTATTTT. Its translation: CASSPLGPSSGTDTQYF.

The CDR3 reads CASSLAGAYQETQYF. CDR3 DNA sequence: TGTGCCAGCAGCTTGGCGGGAGCGTACCAAGAGACCCAGTACTTC. This rearrangement joins TRBV11-2 to TRBJ2-5, with 7 bases that match TRBD2. J was trimmed by 0 bases and V by 3 bases; bases with no gene match: 4. The germline V gene has CDR1 SGHAT and CDR2 FQNNGV. CDR3 length: 15 amino acids.

This clonotype was seen more than once but under ten times. V is TRBV7-9 and J is TRBJ1-4; 7 bases are shared with TRBD1. Germline V gene lookup returns CDR1 SEHNR and CDR2 FQNEAQ (reference sequence). The ends lost 5 bases at V and 8 bases at J; junction bases unmatched: 8. The CDR3 covers 14 residues. The CDR3: CASSGRGRDEKLFF. The CDR3 DNA follows: TGTGCCAGCAGCGGGAGGGGGCGCGACGAAAAACTGTTTTTT.

Here the CDR3 DNA reads TGCGCCAGCAGCCAACGGCGGCTAGCGGGGCAAGAGACCCAGTACTTC. Protein product: CASSQRRLAGQETQYF. The chain uses TRBV4-1 and TRBJ2-5; 9 bases map to TRBD2. CDR1 MGHRA and CDR2 YSYEKL come from the germline V gene. CDR3 length: 16 residues. Unmatched junction bases numbered 6, after V lost 2 bases and J lost 2 bases.

This clonotype was seen only a few times. The chain joins TRBV7-9 to TRBJ2-3; D ambiguous. The length of the CDR3 is 16 residues. Germline V CDR1 and CDR2: SEHNR, FQNEAQ (reference sequence). V was shortened by 1 base and J by 1 base, with 12 bases between the two germline ends. CDR3 DNA: TGTGCCAGCAGCTTAGGTTCAGCAAGCGGCACAGATACGCAGTATTTT. Translating gives CASSLGSASGTDTQYF. Full variable domain (outside the CDR3, taken from reference TRBV7-9 and TRBJ2-3): DTGVSQNPRHKITKRGQNVTFRCDPISEHNRLYWYRQTLGQGPEFLTYFQNEAQLEKSRLLSDRFSAERPKGSFSTLEIQRTEQGDSAMYLCASSLGSASGTDTQYFGPGTRLTVL.

The V and J genes are TRBV19 and TRBJ2-5, with D possibly being TRBD1 (5 bases). The V gene's germline CDR1 is LNHDA and CDR2 SQIVND (reference sequence). The CDR3 is 13 amino acids. V was trimmed by 3 bases and J by 7 bases, leaving 12 bases between them. The chain's CDR3 is CASSIGQDGTQYF. The DNA of the CDR3 is TGTGCCAGTAGTATCGGACAAGACGGGACCCAGTACTTC.

This chain joins TRBV20-1 and TRBJ2-1; possibly TRBD1 or TRBD2 for D (6 bases each). V was clipped by 3 bases and J by 3 bases, with 15 bases between them. The CDR3 has 15 residues. Germline values: CDR1 DFQATT, CDR2 SNEGSKA (reference sequence). The CDR3 DNA sequence: TGCAGTGCTAGGACCATGGAGGGACACTACAATGAGCAGTTCTTC. It translates to CSARTMEGHYNEQFF.

This clonotype was recorded a few times. The chain links TRBV28 to TRBJ1-6, with D perhaps TRBD1 (6 bases). V was clipped by 2 bases and J by 8 bases, with 19 bases between them. Germline V gives CDR1 MDHEN, CDR2 SYDVKM. The CDR3 contains 17 residues. The CDR3 region has the DNA TGTGCCAGCAGTTTAGGTTCTTCTGGACAGAGTTATTCACCCCTCCACTTT. Its protein is CASSLGSSGQSYSPLHF.

The chain employs TRBV20-1 and TRBJ1-3, with D maybe TRBD1 (5 bases). V lost 6 bases, J lost 3 bases, and 9 bases lay in between. Germline loops: CDR1 DFQATT, CDR2 SNEGSKA (reference sequence). The CDR3 runs to 12 residues. CDR3 region: CSARGSGNTIYF. DNA of the CDR3: TGCAGTGCCCGGGGCAGTGGAAACACCATATATTTT.